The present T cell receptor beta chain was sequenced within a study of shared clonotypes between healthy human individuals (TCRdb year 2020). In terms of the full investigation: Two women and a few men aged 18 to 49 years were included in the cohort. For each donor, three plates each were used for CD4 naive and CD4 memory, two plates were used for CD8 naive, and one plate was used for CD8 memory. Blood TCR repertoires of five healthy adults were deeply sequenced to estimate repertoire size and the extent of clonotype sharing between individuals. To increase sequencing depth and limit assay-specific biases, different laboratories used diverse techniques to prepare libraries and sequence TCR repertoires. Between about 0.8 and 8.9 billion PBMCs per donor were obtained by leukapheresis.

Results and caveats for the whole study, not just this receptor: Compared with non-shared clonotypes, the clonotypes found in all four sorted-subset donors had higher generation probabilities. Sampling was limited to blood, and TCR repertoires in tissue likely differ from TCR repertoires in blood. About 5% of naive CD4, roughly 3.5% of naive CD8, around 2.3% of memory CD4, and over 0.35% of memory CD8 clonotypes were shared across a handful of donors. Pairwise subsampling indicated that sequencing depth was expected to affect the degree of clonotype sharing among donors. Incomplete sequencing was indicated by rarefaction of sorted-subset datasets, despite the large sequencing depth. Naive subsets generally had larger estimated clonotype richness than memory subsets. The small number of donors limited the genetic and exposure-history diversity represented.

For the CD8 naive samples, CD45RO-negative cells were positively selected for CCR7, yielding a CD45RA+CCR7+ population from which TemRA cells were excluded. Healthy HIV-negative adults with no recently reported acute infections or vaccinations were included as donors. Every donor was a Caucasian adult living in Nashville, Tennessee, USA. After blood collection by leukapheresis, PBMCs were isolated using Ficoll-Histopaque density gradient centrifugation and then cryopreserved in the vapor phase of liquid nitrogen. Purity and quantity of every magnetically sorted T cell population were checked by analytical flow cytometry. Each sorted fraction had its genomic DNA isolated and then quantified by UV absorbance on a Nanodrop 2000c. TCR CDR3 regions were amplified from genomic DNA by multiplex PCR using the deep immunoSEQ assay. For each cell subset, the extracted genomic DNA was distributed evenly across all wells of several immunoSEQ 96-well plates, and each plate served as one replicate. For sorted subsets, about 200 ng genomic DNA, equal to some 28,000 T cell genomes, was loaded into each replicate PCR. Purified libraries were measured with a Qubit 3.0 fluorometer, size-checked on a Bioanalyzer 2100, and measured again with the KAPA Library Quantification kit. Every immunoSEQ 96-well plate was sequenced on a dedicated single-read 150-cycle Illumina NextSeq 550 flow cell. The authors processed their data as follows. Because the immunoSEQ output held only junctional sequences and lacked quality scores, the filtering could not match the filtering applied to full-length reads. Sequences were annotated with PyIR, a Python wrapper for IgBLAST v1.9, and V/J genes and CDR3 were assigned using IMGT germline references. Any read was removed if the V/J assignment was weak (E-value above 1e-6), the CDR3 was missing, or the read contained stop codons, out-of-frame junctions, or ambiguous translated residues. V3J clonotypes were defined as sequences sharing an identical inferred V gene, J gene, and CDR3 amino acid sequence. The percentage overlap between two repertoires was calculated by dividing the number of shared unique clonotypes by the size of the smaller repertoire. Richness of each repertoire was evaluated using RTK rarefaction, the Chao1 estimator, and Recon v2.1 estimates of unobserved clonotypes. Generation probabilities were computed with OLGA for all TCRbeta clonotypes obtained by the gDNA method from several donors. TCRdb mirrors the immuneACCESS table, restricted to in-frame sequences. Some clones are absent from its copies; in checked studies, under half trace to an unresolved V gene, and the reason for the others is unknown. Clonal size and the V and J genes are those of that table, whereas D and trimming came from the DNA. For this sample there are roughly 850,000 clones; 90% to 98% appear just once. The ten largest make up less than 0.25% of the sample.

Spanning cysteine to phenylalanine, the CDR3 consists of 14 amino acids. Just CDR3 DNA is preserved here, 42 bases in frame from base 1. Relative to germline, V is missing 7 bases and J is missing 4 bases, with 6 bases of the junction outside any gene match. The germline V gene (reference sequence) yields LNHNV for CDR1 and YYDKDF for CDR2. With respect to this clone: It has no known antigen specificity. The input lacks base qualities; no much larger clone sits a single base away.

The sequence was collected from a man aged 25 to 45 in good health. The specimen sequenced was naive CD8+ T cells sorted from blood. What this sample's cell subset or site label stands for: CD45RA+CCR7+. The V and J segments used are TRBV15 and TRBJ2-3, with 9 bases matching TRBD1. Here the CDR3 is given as CATTPGQGSDTQYF. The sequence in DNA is TGTGCCACCACCCCGGGACAGGGTTCAGATACGCAGTATTTT.